This T cell receptor (beta chain) was identified in a study of cytomegalovirus exposure and HLA in healthy donors. This CDR3 contains 15 residues. The V end was cut by 3 bases, the J end by 4 bases, with 13 bases between. It was with 60 Vbeta and 13 Jbeta primers that the PCR ran. Method: immunoSEQ multiplex PCR; TCRdb's copy keeps in-frame clones and lacks some. Of some 170,000 clones in the sample, around 81% were seen once. Sequencing used PBMCs. V usage is TRBV23-1 and J usage is TRBJ1-5, with D perhaps TRBD1 (6 bases). TRBV23-1 is an ORF, and what it does is uncertain. This receptor was taken from a woman between 18 and 30 years old in good health and CMV-seropositive. In DNA, the CDR3 is TGCGCCAGCAGTCACCGAGGACAGCCTAATCAGCCCCAGCATTTT. Protein sequence: CASSHRGQPNQPQHF.